This T cell receptor beta chain was recorded in a study of OX40 agonist ivuxolimab in advanced cancers. Study overall: Head and neck, renal cell, melanoma or hepatocellular carcinoma were the cancers that dose-escalation patients had. Age averaged 60 years (range 23 to 79), and more than 80% were male. Study-wide results and caveats: In general, CD8+ T cells held more expanded clones than CD4+ did, on average.

Blood sampling was done at baseline, cycle 4 day 1, and cycle 7 day 1. Profiling relied on immunoSEQ multiplex PCR, and the TCRdb table lists in-frame clones only, not all of them. There are 60,000 to 80,000 clones in the sample; 79% occur only once, and 11% lies in the top ten. In the case of this clone: Antigen specificity is unknown.

This receptor was obtained from an adult with an advanced solid tumor such as melanoma, head and neck, liver or kidney cancer. This material consisted of CD4+ or CD8+ T cells sorted from blood, taken in a trial of the OX40 agonist ivuxolimab.

The CDR3 nucleotides read TGTGCCAGCAGCTTAGCGAGCTCCGAGCAGTACTTC. Translation gives CASSLASSEQYF. This chain joins TRBV7-8 and TRBJ2-7; D is uncertain. Per germline, CDR1 SGHVS and CDR2 FQNEAQ. The V end lost 0 bases, the J end lost 6 bases, and 6 bases lay between the germline ends. The CDR3 is made up of 12 amino acids. The full variable domain, completed using reference TRBV7-8 and TRBJ2-7, is GAGVSQSPRYKVAKRGQDVALRCDPISGHVSLFWYQQALGQGPEFLTYFQNEAQLDKSGLPSDRFFAERPEGSVSTLKIQRTQQEDSAVYLCASSLASSEQYFGPGTRLTVT.